The T cell receptor (beta chain) described here comes from a study of tumor-infiltrating lymphocytes in primary liver carcinoma. RNA and DNA were co-extracted from roughly 20-30 mg of unsorted bulk tissue. Patients had chronic HBV infection and were treatment-naive. Five separate regions were sampled from each tumor. About this clonotype: At one of its ends the junction is not consistent with the germline gene, which may arise from a read error.

TCR beta cDNA was prepared out of about 530 ng total RNA by means of a constant-region primer. For TCR beta, libraries were produced by three nested multiplex PCR rounds using slightly modified ARM-PCR. A C-beta reverse primer and TRBV1-TRBV30 forward primers served in each of the first two PCR rounds, at ten to eleven cycles apiece. TCRdb called the multiplex PCR reads again in MiXCR, with one record for every CDR3 protein. Altogether about 74,000 distinct CDR3 sequences are present, roughly three quarters being singletons, with the ten largest covering about a quarter. This CDR3 contains 15 residues. Germline values: CDR1 MNHEY, CDR2 SVGAGI.

The sample was liver tumor tissue from sampling region 4. Subset indicated: tumor region T4, right-lateral pole. The TCR comes from a man aged 40-49 years with primary liver carcinoma and hepatitis B virus infection. The rearrangement uses TRBV6-5 and TRBJ2-2, with no clear D. The CDR3 loop reads CARSYAVDDTGELFF. The CDR3 region has the DNA TGTGCCAGGAGTTACGCAGTGGACGATACCGGGGAGCTGTTTTTT.